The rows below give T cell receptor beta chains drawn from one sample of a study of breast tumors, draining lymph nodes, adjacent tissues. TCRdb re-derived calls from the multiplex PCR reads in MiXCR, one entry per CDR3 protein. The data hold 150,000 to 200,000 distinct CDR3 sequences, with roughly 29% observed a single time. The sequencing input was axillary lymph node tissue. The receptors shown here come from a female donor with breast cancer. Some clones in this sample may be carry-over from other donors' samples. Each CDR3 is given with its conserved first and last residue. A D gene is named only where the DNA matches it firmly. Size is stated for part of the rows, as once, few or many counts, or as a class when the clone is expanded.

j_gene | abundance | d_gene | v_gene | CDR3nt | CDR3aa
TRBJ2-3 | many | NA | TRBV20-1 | TGCAGTGCTAGAGTTGCGGTAAAACCCACAGATACGCAGTATTTT | CSARVAVKPTDTQYF
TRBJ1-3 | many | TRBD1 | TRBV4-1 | TGCGCCAGCAGCCAAGAAGGCCCGACAGGGTACGGAAACACCATATATTTT | CASSQEGPTGYGNTIYF
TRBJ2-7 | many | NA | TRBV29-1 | TGCAGCGTTGACAGTCAGGGGACCCTGGACTTC | CSVDSQGTLDF
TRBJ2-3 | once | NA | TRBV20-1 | TGCAGTGCCGAGTCCAGAAGATTCAGCACAGATACGCAGTATTTT | CSAESRRFSTDTQYF
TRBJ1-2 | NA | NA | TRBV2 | TGTGCCAGCGGTAGCGGGGGAACTGGAAACACCTTC | CASGSGGTGNTF
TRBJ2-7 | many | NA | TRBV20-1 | TGCAGTGCCGCTGACTCCAGCAGGAACTACGAGCAGTACTTC | CSAADSSRNYEQYF
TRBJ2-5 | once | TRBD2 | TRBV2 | TGTGCCAGCAGTAAGCTGACTAGCGGGGGAAATCAAGAGACCCAGTACTTC | CASSKLTSGGNQETQYF
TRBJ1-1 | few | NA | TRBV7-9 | TGTGCCAGCAGCTTACGCAGCAACACTGAAGCTTTCTTT | CASSLRSNTEAFF
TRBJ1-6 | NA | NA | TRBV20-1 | TGCAGTGCGCCAGGGGACGGACTGGTTCACTTT | CSAPGDGLVHF
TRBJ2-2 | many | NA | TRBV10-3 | TGTGCCATCAGTGACGAGCGGAAAAACACCGGGGAGCTGTTTTTT | CAISDERKNTGELFF
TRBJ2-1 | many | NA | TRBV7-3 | TGTGCCAGCAGCTTAACGGGTATCAACAATGAGCAGTTCTTC | CASSLTGINNEQFF
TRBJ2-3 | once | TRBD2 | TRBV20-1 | TGCAGTGCTAGTCCAGCGGGGGGGCGGTCCCTCACAGATACGCAGTATTTT | CSASPAGGRSLTDTQYF
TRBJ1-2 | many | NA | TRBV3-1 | TGTGCCAGCAGCCAAGGGGGGCAGACCTATGGCTACACCTTC | CASSQGGQTYGYTF
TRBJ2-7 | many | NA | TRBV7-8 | TGTGCCAGCAGCTTAGTAAGTGGCTCCTACGAGCAGTACTTC | CASSLVSGSYEQYF